This is a list of T cell receptor beta chains from one sample in a study of blood T cell repertoires in COVID-19. Profiled with immunoSEQ multiplex PCR; TCRdb holds only in-frame clones, not every one. This sample has 62,000 or so clones, with roughly 85% found just once. The sequencing input was peripheral blood. These receptors originate from a human donor in a cohort sampled during active COVID-19. The CDR3 runs from the conserved cysteine through the conserved F or W. Fields, in order: clone size, V gene, D gene, J gene, CDR3 protein, CDR3 DNA. The D gene is left open where the match is weak. Some rows have no size entry. The others give once, few or many, or a class for an expanded clone.

.,TRBV12-3/TRBV12-4,.,TRBJ1-5,CASRQGGNQPQHF,TGTGCCAGCAGACAGGGTGGGAATCAGCCCCAGCATTTT
.,TRBV18,.,TRBJ1-1,CASSPPRGGNTEAFF,TGTGCCAGCTCACCACCTCGGGGGGGGAACACTGAAGCTTTCTTT
.,TRBV7-2,.,TRBJ2-5,CASSFRQVGETQYF,TGTGCCAGCAGCTTTCGACAGGTTGGGGAGACCCAGTACTTC
.,TRBV27,TRBD2,TRBJ2-7,CASSLGRGGYEQYF,TGTGCCAGCAGCCTCGGGAGGGGTGGGTACGAGCAGTACTTC
.,TRBV2,TRBD1,TRBJ2-1,CASGTGAYNEQFF,TGTGCCAGTGGGACAGGGGCCTACAATGAGCAGTTCTTC
.,TRBV18,.,TRBJ1-1,CASSRRDTEAFF,TGTGCCAGCTCCCGCAGGGACACTGAAGCTTTCTTT
.,TRBV19,.,TRBJ2-5,CASSIELQGQETQYF,TGTGCCAGTAGTATAGAGCTCCAGGGACAAGAGACCCAGTACTTC
.,TRBV18,.,TRBJ2-6,CASSPNRVVGSGANVLTF,TGTGCCAGCTCACCAAACAGGGTTGTTGGGTCTGGGGCCAACGTCCTGACTTTC
.,TRBV28,TRBD1,TRBJ2-7,CASSPGDRGSYEQYF,TGTGCCAGCAGCCCAGGGGACAGGGGATCCTACGAGCAGTACTTC
.,TRBV5-1,.,TRBJ2-1,CASSAGQYYNEQFF,TGCGCCAGCAGCGCGGGACAGTATTACAATGAGCAGTTCTTC
.,TRBV7-2,TRBD2,TRBJ2-5,CASSFSGSLQETQYF,TGTGCCAGCAGCTTCAGCGGGAGTCTCCAAGAGACCCAGTACTTC
.,TRBV5-6,.,TRBJ2-5,CASSFPTSQETQYF,TGTGCCAGCAGCTTCCCGACTAGTCAAGAGACCCAGTACTTC
.,TRBV7-2,.,TRBJ2-7,CASSLALSAEQYF,TGTGCCAGCAGCTTAGCGCTTAGCGCCGAGCAGTACTTC
.,TRBV6-6,.,TRBJ2-3,CASSYSSANTDTQYF,TGTGCCAGCAGTTACTCGTCTGCTAATACAGATACGCAGTATTTT
.,TRBV7-6,.,TRBJ2-2,CASSLVYGELFF,TGTGCCAGCAGCTTAGTCTACGGGGAGCTGTTTTTT
.,TRBV7-8,.,TRBJ2-5,CASSLGGIQETQYF,TGTGCCAGCAGCTTAGGAGGTATACAAGAGACCCAGTACTTC
.,TRBV5-1,TRBD1,TRBJ2-7,CASSRLGQGSYEQYF,TGCGCCAGCAGCCGCCTGGGACAGGGATCCTACGAGCAGTACTTC
.,TRBV19,TRBD1,TRBJ2-7,CASSMGTGWIYEQYF,TGTGCCAGTAGTATGGGGACAGGTTGGATCTACGAGCAGTACTTC
.,TRBV18,TRBD2,TRBJ2-1,CASSPPGLAGGGSYNEQFF,TGTGCCAGCTCACCGCCAGGACTAGCGGGAGGTGGTTCCTACAATGAGCAGTTCTTC
.,TRBV18,.,TRBJ1-1,CASSRGGDTEAFF,TGTGCCAGCTCACGAGGGGGGGACACTGAAGCTTTCTTT
few,TRBV5-1,.,TRBJ2-7,CASSRDTDSYEQYF,TGCGCCAGCAGCAGGGACACCGACTCCTACGAGCAGTACTTC
once,TRBV28,.,TRBJ2-1,CASSSIRTHNEQFF,TGTGCCAGCAGTTCCATAAGGACTCACAATGAGCAGTTCTTC
many,TRBV18,TRBD1,TRBJ1-5,CASSLGQDSNQPQHF,TGTGCCAGCTCCTTGGGACAGGATAGCAATCAGCCCCAGCATTTT
.,TRBV2,TRBD1,TRBJ1-2,CASSQTGMVAYGYTF,TGTGCCAGCAGTCAGACAGGGATGGTTGCCTATGGCTACACCTTC
.,TRBV7-8,.,TRBJ1-1,CASSLVDGEIEAFF,TGTGCCAGCAGCTTAGTAGATGGGGAGATCGAAGCTTTCTTT
.,TRBV4-1,.,TRBJ1-1,CASSRPRDLNTEAFF,TGCGCCAGCAGCCGCCCCAGGGATCTGAACACTGAAGCTTTCTTT
.,TRBV5-8,TRBD2,TRBJ2-3,CASSSTGLGTDTQYF,TGTGCCAGCAGCTCTACGGGACTAGGGACCGATACGCAGTATTTT
.,TRBV19,TRBD2,TRBJ2-2,CASSRAGAFGGGELFF,TGTGCCAGTAGTAGGGCGGGAGCCTTTGGGGGCGGGGAGCTGTTTTTT
.,TRBV7-9,.,TRBJ1-2,CASSRAGRSYGYTF,TGTGCCAGCAGCCGAGCGGGAAGAAGCTATGGCTACACCTTC
.,TRBV5-1,TRBD2,TRBJ2-1,CASSSETGLAGFEQFF,TGCGCCAGCAGCTCGGAAACCGGACTAGCGGGATTTGAGCAGTTCTTC
.,TRBV18,.,TRBJ1-2,CASSLLGLEGGYTF,TGTGCCAGCTCACTTCTAGGACTCGAGGGCGGCTACACCTTC